One and the same sample provided the 29 T cell receptor beta chains below, sequenced in a study of cytomegalovirus exposure and HLA in healthy donors (dated by TCRdb to about 2017). Receptor amplification or capture employed the immunoSEQ multiplex PCR assay. The multiplex PCR relied on a mix of 60 forward primers for TCR Vbeta segments and 13 reverse primers for TCR Jbeta segments. TCRdb holds this immuneACCESS table with in-frame rearrangements only. Some clones are missing; in checked studies, unresolved V genes explain under half, and the rest has no known cause. The sample data list about 190,000 clones, and 75% to 80% of these were observed just once. The top ten constitute roughly 2.1% of the sample. Sequencing was done on a sample of PBMCs. These TCRs come from a woman in her 30s in good health and CMV-seropositive.

The V call is TRBV2, the J call TRBJ2-5, with D perhaps TRBD1 (5 bases). The CDR3 contains 14 residues. CDR1 is SNHLY, CDR2 FYNNEI, per germline. The V gene lost 5 bases and the J gene lost 4 bases, with 14 bases spanning the gap. The CDR3 nucleotides are TGTGCCAGCAGTCTACTTCGTCAGGGAGAGACCCAGTACTTC. Translated, it gives CASSLLRQGETQYF.

This chain uses TRBV18 with TRBJ1-4, with TRBD1 matching 7 bases. After removal of 1 base from V and 5 bases from J, the junction contained 1 base not matched to a gene. The V gene's germline CDR1 is KGHSH and CDR2 LQKENI. This CDR3 region has 14 residues. CDR3 nucleotides: TGTGCCAGCTCACCACGGGGACAGAATGAAAAACTGTTTTTT. Translated: CASSPRGQNEKLFF.

The V gene is TRBV7-3, the J gene TRBJ2-1; no clear D. Trimming left V 4 bases short and J 11 bases short, with 9 bases between. Germline CDR1 and CDR2: SGHTA and FQGTGA. CDR3 length: 11 amino acids. The CDR3 DNA is TGTGCCAGCAGCTGCCCTACCCAGCAGTTCTTC. This codes for CASSCPTQQFF.

The chain joins TRBV4-3 to TRBJ2-7, with 8 bases matching TRBD1. V trimming: 0 bases; J trimming: 10 bases; junction bases outside the gene matches: 5. CDR1 is LGHNA and CDR2 is YSLEER in the germline V gene. This CDR3 is 13 amino acids long. The CDR3 reads CASSQDQGAPQYF. The CDR3 region has the DNA TGCGCCAGCAGCCAAGATCAGGGGGCCCCACAGTACTTC.

The rearrangement joins TRBV6-6 to TRBJ2-7; TRBD2 is a possible D gene (6 bases). Trimming took off 0 bases at V and 4 bases at J, with 13 bases between the two ends. Looked up from germline, CDR1 is MNHNY and CDR2 is SVGAGI (reference sequence). The CDR3 has 15 amino acids. The CDR3 region has the DNA TGTGCCAGCAGTTACTCGACCGGGGGTGGGTACGAGCAGTACTTC. This translates into CASSYSTGGGYEQYF.

The chain recombines TRBV29-1 with TRBJ2-3; 9 nucleotides align to TRBD2. The CDR3 length is 18 residues. Per germline, CDR1 SQVTM and CDR2 ANQGSEA. The trim removed 7 bases at V and 5 bases at J, leaving 22 bases unmatched. CDR3 sequence: CSASGMLNSGSPGDTQYF. In DNA form, the CDR3 reads TGCAGCGCCTCCGGAATGCTAAATAGCGGGAGTCCTGGAGATACGCAGTATTTT.

V is TRBV15 and J is TRBJ2-3; D not certain. The germline V gene encodes CDR1 LNHNV and CDR2 YYDKDF (reference sequence). This CDR3 region has 15 residues. V gave up 0 bases and J gave up 6 bases, with 13 bases separating them. The chain's CDR3 is CATSRDGDIRDTQYF. DNA for the CDR3: TGTGCCACCAGCAGAGATGGAGATATACGGGATACGCAGTATTTT.

This rearrangement joins TRBV30 to TRBJ2-7; maybe TRBD2 (6 bases). Deletions cut 2 bases from V and 6 bases from J, with 17 bases between. This CDR3 spans 14 amino acids. In germline, CDR1 is GTSNPN, CDR2 SVGIG (reference sequence). CDR3 protein: CAWSFGGFKGEQYF. The CDR3 region has the DNA TGTGCCTGGAGTTTCGGGGGTTTTAAGGGCGAGCAGTACTTC.

This clone was observed a few times. The sample has other DNA sequences that encode this CDR3 too. V is TRBV28 and J is TRBJ1-2; a possible D gene is TRBD1 (5 bases). In germline, CDR1 is MDHEN, CDR2 SYDVKM. CDR3 size: 15 residues. V was pared by 6 bases and J by 0 bases, with 14 bases between. The CDR3 region is CASRPGPTANYGYTF. CDR3 DNA: TGTGCCAGCAGACCAGGCCCGACAGCTAACTATGGCTACACCTTC.

This chain links TRBV19 with TRBJ1-4, with D possibly TRBD1 on 6 matching bases. The CDR3 has 17 amino acids. Germline CDR1 reads LNHDA; CDR2 reads SQIVND (reference sequence). Trimming took off 2 bases at V and 0 bases at J, with 13 bases between the two ends. The CDR3 is CASSIRQAAATNEKLFF. CDR3 sequence (DNA): TGTGCCAGTAGTATAAGACAGGCCGCTGCAACTAATGAAAAACTGTTTTTT.

The chain uses TRBV29-1 and TRBJ2-3; 8 bases are a match to TRBD2. From germline, CDR1 is SQVTM and CDR2 ANQGSEA. The CDR3 extends over 13 amino acids. Trimming removed 3 bases from V and 5 bases from J; junction bases left unmatched: 4. The CDR3 spells CSVDYGTRDTQYF. In DNA, the CDR3 is TGCAGCGTTGACTATGGGACTAGAGATACGCAGTATTTT.

This clone was picked up one time. The chain recombines TRBV7-6 with TRBJ2-3, with a possible D match to TRBD2 (6 bases). CDR3 length equals 16 residues. V lost 3 bases to trimming and J lost 1 base, with 14 bases between them. Germline-derived CDR1 and CDR2 are SGHVS and FNYEAQ. CDR3 sequence reads: CASSFRAGPRTDTQYF. The CDR3 DNA reads as TGTGCCAGCAGCTTTCGGGCGGGACCTCGCACAGATACGCAGTATTTT.

Only a few counts were recorded for this clone. The rearrangement joins TRBV7-2 to TRBJ2-3, with a tentative D call TRBD2 (5 bases). Trimming left V 4 bases short and J 5 bases short, with 13 bases between. The CDR3 contains 14 residues. Germline lookup yields CDR1 SGHTA and CDR2 FQGNSA. Written as DNA, the CDR3 is TGTGCCAGCAGCTACGAGGGCCGGGGAGATACGCAGTATTTT. It encodes CASSYEGRGDTQYF.

V gene TRBV28 combines with J gene TRBJ2-7, with D unclear. The V gene's germline CDR1 is MDHEN and CDR2 SYDVKM. V lost 6 bases and J lost 5, with 8 bases in between. This CDR3 has 11 residues. CDR3 nucleotide sequence: TGTGCCAGCAGGGTTCAGGACGAGCAGTACTTC. Translating it yields CASRVQDEQYF. Full variable domain (remainder filled in from reference TRBV28 and TRBJ2-7): DVKVTQSSRYLVKRTGEKVFLECVQDMDHENMFWYRQDPGLGLRLIYFSYDVKMKEKGDIPEGYSVSREKKERFSLILESASTNQTSMYLCASRVQDEQYFGPGTRLTVT.

V and J are TRBV28 and TRBJ2-7, with 10 positions matching TRBD1. With 5 bases clipped from V and 5 bases from J, the junction kept 9 bases outside the gene matches. Germline loops: CDR1 MDHEN, CDR2 SYDVKM. The CDR3 has 15 amino acids. The CDR3 nucleotides are TGTGCCAGCAGTACTTTGGGGACAGGGGTTGACGAGCAGTACTTC. It is translated as CASSTLGTGVDEQYF.

The sample holds a few counts of this clone. This chain uses TRBV7-2 with TRBJ2-7; 10 bases line up with TRBD2. Germline V CDR1 and CDR2: SGHTA, FQGNSA. The CDR3 is 15 amino acids. V shed 4 bases and J 0 bases; nucleotides not matched to a gene: 3. The CDR3 DNA follows: TGTGCCAGCAGCTACCTAGCGGGGGCCTCCTACGAGCAGTACTTC. Amino acid sequence: CASSYLAGASYEQYF. Complete variable domain (other parts from reference TRBV7-2 and TRBJ2-7): GAGVSQSPSNKVTEKGKDVELRCDPISGHTALYWYRQSLGQGLEFLIYFQGNSAPDKSGLPSDRFSAERTGGSVSTLTIQRTQQEDSAVYLCASSYLAGASYEQYFGPGTRLTVT.

The chain carries TRBV9 and TRBJ2-1, with 8 positions matching TRBD1. The germline gives CDR1 SGDLS, CDR2 YYNGEE. Trimming took 4 bases from V and 8 from J; bases not matched to a gene: 14. This CDR3 comprises 16 residues. The DNA for the CDR3 is TGTGCCAGCAGCCGTTCGGGACAGGTTGTTTACGATGAGCAGTTCTTC. Amino acids: CASSRSGQVVYDEQFF.

In nucleotides, the CDR3 is TGTGCCAGCAGCACCCCCGCGGGAGGAGAGACCCAGTACTTC. Amino acids: CASSTPAGGETQYF. The J gene is TRBJ2-5, the V gene TRBV6-1; TRBD2 agrees at 8 bases. With V trimmed by 6 bases and J by 4 bases, 7 bases remained unmatched. Per the germline V gene, CDR1 is MNHNS and CDR2 is SASEGT. This CDR3 spans 14 amino acids.

This clone came up a few times. This chain uses TRBV7-2 with TRBJ1-2; 8 bases match TRBD1. The V gene end was trimmed by 1 base and the J gene end by 3 bases; junction bases not matched to a gene: 4. The CDR3 runs 15 residues. The germline V gene has CDR1 SGHTA and CDR2 FQGNSA. The CDR3 is CASSLGTGSHYGYTF. Written as DNA, the CDR3 is TGTGCCAGCAGCTTAGGGACAGGGTCCCACTATGGCTACACCTTC.

This chain uses TRBV5-4 with TRBJ2-7; 7 bases map to TRBD1. J was trimmed by 0 bases and V by 4 bases; bases with no gene match: 10. Germline CDR1 reads SGHNT; CDR2 reads YYREEE (reference sequence). CDR3 size: 16 residues. The CDR3 DNA reads as TGTGCCAGCAGCGAGCCCGGGACAGCGATCTCCTACGAGCAGTACTTC. Protein: CASSEPGTAISYEQYF. Complete variable domain (other parts from reference TRBV5-4 and TRBJ2-7): ETGVTQSPTHLIKTRGQQVTLRCSSQSGHNTVSWYQQALGQGPQFIFQYYREEENGRGNFPPRFSGLQFPNYSSELNVNALELDDSALYLCASSEPGTAISYEQYFGPGTRLTVT.

Details on this clone: The junction departs from the called germline gene at one end, perhaps through a read error. The chain carries TRBV7-9 and TRBJ2-3; perhaps TRBD2 as D (6 bases). In germline, CDR1 is SEHNR, CDR2 FQNEAQ (reference sequence). The CDR3 totals 15 residues. The CDR3 region is CASRLAESRTDTQYF. CDR3 DNA sequence: TGTGCCAGCAGGTTAGCGGAGTCCCGCACAGATACGCAGTATTTT.

The chain recombines TRBV4-2 with TRBJ2-3; 8 nucleotides line up with TRBD2. V trimming: 4 bases; J trimming: 0 bases; junction bases outside the gene matches: 9. Germline V gene lookup returns CDR1 LGHNA and CDR2 YNFKEQ. CDR3 length: 17 amino acids. In DNA form, the CDR3 reads TGTGCCAGCAGCCTCCTCCCTACTAGCGGAAGCACAGATACGCAGTATTTT. It specifies CASSLLPTSGSTDTQYF.

This clone was detected only once. The chain recombines TRBV18 with TRBJ2-1; D might be TRBD2 (6 bases). This CDR3 has 16 amino acids. V lost 1 base, J lost 0 bases, and 10 bases lay in between. Germline V gene data show CDR1 as KGHSH and CDR2 as LQKENI. The chain's CDR3 is CASSPLAASSYNEQFF. Written as DNA, the CDR3 is TGTGCCAGCTCACCACTAGCGGCAAGCTCCTACAATGAGCAGTTCTTC.

This clone was seen a few times. The chain carries TRBV20-1 and TRBJ2-1; no firm D call. Germline-derived CDR1 and CDR2 are DFQATT and SNEGSKA (reference sequence). The CDR3 runs to 11 residues. V lost 7 bases and J lost 2, with 6 bases in between. CDR3 DNA sequence: TGCAGTGGTCGGGCCTACAATGAGCAGTTCTTC. Its translation is CSGRAYNEQFF.

This clone was seen a few times. J is TRBJ1-2 and V is TRBV6-6; possible D gene TRBD1, 5 bases. The length of the CDR3 is 13 residues. Germline assignment: CDR1 MNHNY and CDR2 SVGAGI (reference sequence). Trimming shortened V by 2 bases and J by 8 bases, and 12 bases separated the two germline ends. The CDR3: CASSYVSRAGYTF. CDR3 in DNA: TGTGCCAGCAGTTACGTCAGCAGGGCCGGCTACACCTTC.

CDR3 DNA: TGTGCCAGCAGCTTAGCGGGGGACTCCTACGAGCAGTACTTC. It translates to CASSLAGDSYEQYF. The chain links TRBV11-2 to TRBJ2-7; possible D gene TRBD2, 6 bases. Germline loops: CDR1 SGHAT, CDR2 FQNNGV. The CDR3 consists of 14 residues. Trimming took 1 base from V and 0 from J, leaving 7 bases between them. Based on the CDR3 plus reference TRBV11-2 and TRBJ2-7, the full variable domain is EAGVAQSPRYKIIEKRQSVAFWCNPISGHATLYWYQQILGQGPKLLIQFQNNGVVDDSQLPKDRFSAERLKGVDSTLKIQPAKLEDSAVYLCASSLAGDSYEQYFGPGTRLTVT.

The J gene is TRBJ2-3, the V gene TRBV5-1; D may be TRBD1 (6 bases). Germline V gene data show CDR1 as SGHRS and CDR2 as YFSETQ. Trimming pared 0 bases from V and 1 base from J, leaving 9 bases between. The CDR3 totals 15 residues. The DNA of the CDR3 is TGCGCCAGCAGCTTGGGGGGGCGGGGCACAGATACGCAGTATTTT. Translation: CASSLGGRGTDTQYF.

V usage is TRBV10-3 and J usage is TRBJ2-3; D is unresolved. There are 12 residues in the CDR3. V was cut by 10 bases and J by 5 bases, with 13 bases left in between. The germline V gene has CDR1 ENHRY and CDR2 SYGVKD. The CDR3 DNA follows: TGTGCCACGACGGCACCGGGAGATACGCAGTATTTT. Encoded protein: CATTAPGDTQYF.

The V and J genes are TRBV28 and TRBJ1-5, with D perhaps TRBD1 (5 bases). In germline, CDR1 is MDHEN, CDR2 SYDVKM. V was pared by 9 bases and J by 14 bases, with 14 bases between. There are 10 residues in the CDR3. This CDR3 is CASLDREKHF. In DNA, the CDR3 is TGTGCCAGTTTAGACAGAGAGAAGCATTTT.